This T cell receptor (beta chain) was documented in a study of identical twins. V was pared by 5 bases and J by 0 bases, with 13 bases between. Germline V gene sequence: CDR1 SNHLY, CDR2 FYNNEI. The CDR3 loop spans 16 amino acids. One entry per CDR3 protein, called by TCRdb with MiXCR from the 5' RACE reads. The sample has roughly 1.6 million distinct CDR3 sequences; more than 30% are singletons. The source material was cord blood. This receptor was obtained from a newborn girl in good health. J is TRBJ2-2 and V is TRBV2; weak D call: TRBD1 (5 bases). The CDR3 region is CASSKRGLSNTGELFF. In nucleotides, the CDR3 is TGTGCCAGCAGTAAAAGGGGCCTTTCGAACACCGGGGAGCTGTTTTTT.